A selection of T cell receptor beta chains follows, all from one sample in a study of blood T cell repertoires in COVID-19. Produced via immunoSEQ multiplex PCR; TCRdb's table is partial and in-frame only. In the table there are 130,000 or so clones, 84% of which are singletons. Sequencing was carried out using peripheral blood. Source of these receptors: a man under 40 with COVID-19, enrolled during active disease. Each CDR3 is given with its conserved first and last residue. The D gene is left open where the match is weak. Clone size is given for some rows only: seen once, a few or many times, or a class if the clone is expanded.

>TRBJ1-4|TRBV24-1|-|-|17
TGTGCCACCAGTGATGGTCCCCGGGGCGGGGAGAATGAAAAACTGTTTTTT
CATSDGPRGGENEKLFF
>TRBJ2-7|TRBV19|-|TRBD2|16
TGTGCCAGTAGTCCCCCGGGACTAGCGAAAGCCTACGAGCAGTACTTC
CASSPPGLAKAYEQYF
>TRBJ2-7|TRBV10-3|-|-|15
TGTGCCATCAGTGACCAGCGCCGAAGCTCCTACGAGCAGTACTTC
CAISDQRRSSYEQYF
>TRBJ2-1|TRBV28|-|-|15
TGTGCCAGCACCATAGCGAGACACTCCTACAATGAGCAGTTCTTC
CASTIARHSYNEQFF
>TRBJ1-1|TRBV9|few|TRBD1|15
TGTGCCAGCAGCCCGGGACAGGGTAGGTCAGCTGAAGCTTTCTTT
CASSPGQGRSAEAFF
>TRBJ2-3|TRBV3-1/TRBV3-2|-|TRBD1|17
TGTGCCAGCAGCCAAGGGCCGGGACAGGGGTTCACAGATACGCAGTATTTT
CASSQGPGQGFTDTQYF
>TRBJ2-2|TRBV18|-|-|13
TGTGCCAGCTCACCATTTATGACCGGGGAGCTGTTTTTT
CASSPFMTGELFF
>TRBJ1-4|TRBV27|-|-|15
TGTGCCAGCAGCCCGATACTTTTTGGTTCTGAAAAACTGTTTTTT
CASSPILFGSEKLFF
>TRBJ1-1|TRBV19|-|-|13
TGTGCCAGTAGTACGGGGATTAACACTGAAGCTTTCTTT
CASSTGINTEAFF
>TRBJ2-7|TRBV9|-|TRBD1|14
TGTGCCAGCAGCGGCGGACAGGGAACCTACGAGCAGTACTTC
CASSGGQGTYEQYF
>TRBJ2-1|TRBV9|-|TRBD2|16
TGTGCCAGCAGCTCCCCGGGGGGGGGCACCCTGAATGAGCAGTTCTTC
CASSSPGGGTLNEQFF
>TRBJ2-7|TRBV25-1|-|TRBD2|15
TGTGCCAGCAGTGAATGGCGGGAGGTCCTACGACGGCAGTACTTC
CASSEWREVLRRQYF
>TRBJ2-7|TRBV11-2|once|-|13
TGTGCCAGCAGGGGGTTCGGGAGCCACGAGCAGTACTTC
CASRGFGSHEQYF
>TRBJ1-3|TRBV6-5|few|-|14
TGTGCCAGCAGTTATGGGCCCTCTGGAAACACCATATATTTT
CASSYGPSGNTIYF
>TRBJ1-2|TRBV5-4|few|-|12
TGTGCCAGCAGCTGGAAAGAGGGTGGCTACACCTTC
CASSWKEGGYTF
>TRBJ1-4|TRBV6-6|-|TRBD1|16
TGTGCCAGCAGTTTCCGCGTAGGACAGGGGAATGCAAAACTGTTTTTT
CASSFRVGQGNAKLFF
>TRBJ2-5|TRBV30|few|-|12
TGTGCCTGTAGCGAGGCGGTGGAGACCCAGTACTTC
CACSEAVETQYF
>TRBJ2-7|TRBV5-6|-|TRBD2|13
TGTGCCAGCAACGGGCGGGGGACCTACGAGCAGTACTTC
CASNGRGTYEQYF
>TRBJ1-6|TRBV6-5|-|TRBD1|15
TGTGCCAGCAGTTTCGGACAGGGCTATAATTCACCCCTCCACTTT
CASSFGQGYNSPLHF
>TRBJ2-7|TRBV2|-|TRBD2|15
TGTGCCAGCAGTGAAGAGGGTAGCGGGGCGATCGAGCAGTACTTC
CASSEEGSGAIEQYF
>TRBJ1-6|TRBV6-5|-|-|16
TGTGCCAGCAGTTACGGTTTTACCAGGGCAAATTCACCCCTCCACTTT
CASSYGFTRANSPLHF
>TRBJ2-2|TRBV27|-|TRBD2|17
TGTGCCAGCAGGCTCCTGGGACTAGCGGGAGCTGGCGGGGAGCTGTTTTTT
CASRLLGLAGAGGELFF
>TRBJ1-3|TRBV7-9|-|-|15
TGTGCCAGCAGCCAGACAGCGACCTCTGGAAACACCATATATTTT
CASSQTATSGNTIYF
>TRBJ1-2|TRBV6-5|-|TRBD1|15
TGTGCCAGCAGTTACTCGATCGGGACAGGCCGCGGCTACACCTTC
CASSYSIGTGRGYTF
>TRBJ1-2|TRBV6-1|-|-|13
TGTGCCAGCAGTGAATTCAGGGGTAGAGGCTACACCTTC
CASSEFRGRGYTF
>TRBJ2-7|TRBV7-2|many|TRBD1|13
TGTGCCAGCAGCTTGGACAGGGGGAGCGAGCAGTACTTC
CASSLDRGSEQYF
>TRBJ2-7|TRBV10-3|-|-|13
TGTGCCATCAGTCCTTCGCAGGACTACGAGCAGTACTTC
CAISPSQDYEQYF
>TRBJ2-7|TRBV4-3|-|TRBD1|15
TGCGCCAGCAGCCAGGGGACAGGGGGCGTATACGAGCAGTACTTC
CASSQGTGGVYEQYF
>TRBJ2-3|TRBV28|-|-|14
TGTGCCAGCAGCCTCGCGGATAGCACAGATACGCAGTATTTT
CASSLADSTDTQYF
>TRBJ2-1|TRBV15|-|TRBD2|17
TGTGCCACCAGCAGAGATTTGCCTAGCGGAGTATACAATGAGCAGTTCTTC
CATSRDLPSGVYNEQFF
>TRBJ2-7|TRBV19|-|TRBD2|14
TGTGCCAGTAGTCCCGAAGCGGGGCCCTACGAGCAGTACTTC
CASSPEAGPYEQYF
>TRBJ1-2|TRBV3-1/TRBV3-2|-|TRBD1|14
TGTGCCAGCAGCCAAAGGACAGGGGAAAGGGGCTACACCTTC
CASSQRTGERGYTF
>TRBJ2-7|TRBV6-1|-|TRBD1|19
TGTGCCAGCAGTGAAGACAGGGGAAACTTAGGGGAAGGCACCTACGAGCAGTACTTC
CASSEDRGNLGEGTYEQYF
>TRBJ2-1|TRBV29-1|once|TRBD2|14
TGCAGCGTTGGGGCCATACTAGCGGGAGGTGAGCAGTTCTTC
CSVGAILAGGEQFF
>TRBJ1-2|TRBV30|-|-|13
TGTGCCTGGAGTACCAGGTGGGGGCGGAGGCAGGTCTTC
CAWSTRWGRRQVF
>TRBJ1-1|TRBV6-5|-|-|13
TGTGCCACCCAGGGGTGGGGGAACACTGAAGCTTTCTTT
CATQGWGNTEAFF
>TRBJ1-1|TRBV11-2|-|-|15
TGTGCCAGCAGCTTAGTTGGGGGGGGAGCCACTGAAGCTTTCTTT
CASSLVGGGATEAFF
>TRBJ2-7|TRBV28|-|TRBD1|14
TGTGCCAGCAGCCGGACAGGACCGGTAGAGGAGCAGTACTTC
CASSRTGPVEEQYF
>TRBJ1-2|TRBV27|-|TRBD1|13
TGTGCCAGCAGCCGCGTAACAGGGGGGGGCTACACCTTC
CASSRVTGGGYTF
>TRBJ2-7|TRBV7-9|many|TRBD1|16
TGTGCCAGCAGCTTTGAGACAGGGGCCTTAGCCTACGAGCAGTACTTC
CASSFETGALAYEQYF
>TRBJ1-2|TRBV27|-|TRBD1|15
TGTGCCAGCAGACTCGCCGGGACAGGGGTAAATGGCTACACCTTC
CASRLAGTGVNGYTF
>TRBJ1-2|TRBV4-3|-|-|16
TGCGCCAGCAGCCAAGATGGGGGGGCCCATAACTATGGCTACACCTTC
CASSQDGGAHNYGYTF
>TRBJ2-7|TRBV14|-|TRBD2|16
TGTGCCAGCAGCCAACTCGGGACTAGCGGCTCCTACGAGCAGTACTTC
CASSQLGTSGSYEQYF
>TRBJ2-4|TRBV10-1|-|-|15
TGCGCCAGCAGCGGAGGCCCTCATGGCGAAAACATTCAGTACTTC
CASSGGPHGENIQYF
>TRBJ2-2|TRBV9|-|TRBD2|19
TGTGCCAGCAGCGTAGGATTGCCCGGGACTATACTGAACACCGGGGAGCTGTTTTTT
CASSVGLPGTILNTGELFF
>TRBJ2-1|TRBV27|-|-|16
TGTGCCAGCAGTTTATCCCCAAAGGGGGGGTACAATGAGCAGTTCTTC
CASSLSPKGGYNEQFF
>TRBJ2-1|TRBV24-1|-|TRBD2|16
TGTGCCACCAGTGATACGGGAGGGGAGTACTCCAATGAGCAGTTCTTC
CATSDTGGEYSNEQFF
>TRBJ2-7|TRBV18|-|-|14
TGTGCCAGCTCACCTGATTTACAGGCTCCCGAGCAGTACTTC
CASSPDLQAPEQYF